This T cell receptor beta chain was sequenced during a study of beta chain features in type 1 diabetes. Across the study: Patients shared similar age, gender and cell yields with healthy donors. Findings of the study overall: Patients with type 1 diabetes carried fewer insertions and had more deletions at their VDJ junctions.

The CDR3 runs to 14 residues. Trimming shortened V by 2 bases and J by 5 bases, and 13 bases separated the two germline ends. Germline V gene sequence: CDR1 SGDLS, CDR2 YYNGEE. The entirety of the isolated RNA underwent reverse transcription, so expressed TCRB transcripts were sequenced. Generated by immunoSEQ multiplex PCR, the TCRdb table keeps only in-frame clones and is missing some. Altogether roughly 300,000 clones are present, less than 15% being singletons, with the ten largest covering approximately 7%. About this clone: Its antigen is undetermined.

Sequencing used central memory CD4+ T cells from blood. The clonotype was recovered from a man aged 30-40 years in good health. The V and J genes are TRBV9 and TRBJ1-2; D might be TRBD1 (6 bases). The CDR3 spells CASSVTSQGYGYTF. Written as DNA, the CDR3 is TGTGCCAGCAGCGTCACCTCCCAGGGGTATGGCTACACCTTC. The entire variable domain, with the rest obtained from reference TRBV9 and TRBJ1-2, is as follows: DSGVTQTPKHLITATGQRVTLRCSPRSGDLSVYWYQQSLDQGLQFLIQYYNGEERAKGNILERFSAQQFPDLHSELNLSSLELGDSALYFCASSVTSQGYGYTFGSGTRLTVV.